This record concerns one TCR beta chain sequence. As yet, its antigen is unknown. These data originate in a study of blood T cells in healthy people across ages. Points from the study as a whole: Naive and antigen-experienced cells could not be conclusively compared, given unsorted PBMCs.

For the second PCR, which ran for 7 to 11 cycles, a sample-barcoded 5' primer and a J-beta primer mix were used. No fewer than 2.5 million CDR3-containing paired-end reads came from each sample. MiXCR, applied by TCRdb to the 5' RACE reads, yields one record per CDR3 protein. The profile shows about 780,000 distinct CDR3 sequences, about 47% of them singletons. Each sample provided at least 6 micrograms of extracted total RNA. The trim removed 5 bases at V and 13 bases at J, leaving 9 bases unmatched. CDR1 is SGHTA and CDR2 is FQGNSA in the germline V gene. This CDR3 has 13 amino acids. This TCR came from a man aged 80 or over in good health. The J gene is TRBJ2-1, the V gene TRBV7-2, with 9 bases matching TRBD1. Sequencing was carried out using blood. CDR3: CASSPDRGVYQFF. CDR3 sequence (DNA): TGTGCCAGCAGCCCGGACAGGGGTGTTTATCAGTTCTTC.